The 26 T cell receptor beta chains in this list originate from one sample, sequenced in a study of CD8 T cells in Susac syndrome. With random hexamers, reverse transcription was performed on roughly 0.45 to 1 ug of RNA. MiXCR, run by TCRdb on the immunoSEQ multiplex PCR reads, gives a single entry per CDR3 protein. The sample lists about 150,000 distinct CDR3 sequences, 95% to 96% occurring once. Sequencing was done on a sample of CD8+ T cells from PBMCs. The origin of the receptors is a human donor with multiple sclerosis.

The chain employs TRBV7-9 and TRBJ2-5, with TRBD1 identical over 8 bases. CDR3 length: 13 residues. The V gene end was trimmed by 6 bases and the J gene end by 5 bases; junction bases not matched to a gene: 5. Germline-derived CDR1 and CDR2 are SEHNR and FQNEAQ (reference sequence). This chain's CDR3 is CASRDRARETQYF. CDR3 nucleotide sequence: TGTGCCAGCAGGGACAGGGCACGGGAGACCCAGTACTTC.

The V call is TRBV30, the J call TRBJ1-1; D unresolved. The ends were cut back, 1 base at V and 1 base at J, with 7 bases in the middle. CDR3 length equals 13 residues. Per germline, CDR1 GTSNPN and CDR2 SVGIG (reference sequence). This CDR3 reads CAWSESGNTEAFF. Here the CDR3 DNA reads TGTGCCTGGAGTGAGTCCGGGAACACTGAAGCTTTCTTT.

The chain uses TRBV27 and TRBJ1-1; D call uncertain. In germline, CDR1 is MNHEY, CDR2 SMNVEV (reference sequence). Trimming took off 7 bases at V and 2 bases at J, with 14 bases between the two ends. This CDR3 is built from 14 residues. The CDR3 spells CASNGQAANTEAFF. In DNA form, the CDR3 reads TGTGCCAGCAACGGCCAAGCAGCCAACACTGAAGCTTTCTTT.

The V gene is TRBV20-1, the J gene TRBJ2-5, with 9 bases identical to TRBD2. V was pared by 0 bases and J by 2 bases, with 4 bases of the junction left unmatched. This CDR3 comprises 15 residues. From germline, CDR1 is DFQATT and CDR2 SNEGSKA (reference sequence). The DNA for the CDR3 is TGCAGTGCTAGAGACGTAGCGGGGGAGCAAGAGACCCAGTACTTC. Translating gives CSARDVAGEQETQYF.

For the CDR3, the DNA is TGTGCCAGCAGCTTGGGATCCACAGGTAGCTACGAGCAGTACTTC. Translated: CASSLGSTGSYEQYF. V gene TRBV5-6 combines with J gene TRBJ2-7, with D possibly TRBD1 on 5 matching bases. There are 15 residues in the CDR3. Germline CDR1 and CDR2: SGHDT and YYEEEE. Trimming removed 0 bases from V and 3 bases from J, with 13 bases in between.

The CDR3 reads CASSPFQRPQVEQFF. The CDR3 DNA reads TGTGCCAGCAGCCCCTTCCAACGGCCACAGGTTGAGCAGTTCTTC. The chain joins TRBV7-9 to TRBJ2-1, with D possibly being TRBD1 (5 bases). Germline CDR1 and CDR2: SEHNR and FQNEAQ (reference sequence). This CDR3 has 15 amino acids. V lost 5 bases to trimming and J lost 9 bases, with 20 bases between them.

V gene TRBV25-1 combines with J gene TRBJ1-5; D is possibly TRBD1 (5 bases). CDR3 length: 16 amino acids. V was pared by 4 bases and J by 1 base, with 14 bases between. The germline gives CDR1 MGHDK, CDR2 SYGVNS. This CDR3 is CASSGEEGSSNQPQHF. The CDR3 nucleotides read TGTGCCAGCAGTGGGGAGGAGGGGTCCAGCAATCAGCCCCAGCATTTT.

The chain uses TRBV5-1 and TRBJ1-1; no clear D. Germline V gene sequence: CDR1 SGHRS, CDR2 YFSETQ. This CDR3 is built from 13 residues. Trimming removed 2 bases from V and 5 bases from J, with 10 bases in between. CDR3 in amino acids: CASSLNWGTEAFF. The CDR3 DNA reads as TGCGCCAGCAGCTTAAACTGGGGTACTGAAGCTTTCTTT.

V and J are TRBV28 and TRBJ2-7; 7 bases line up with TRBD1. The CDR3 consists of 13 residues. Losses at the gene ends were 6 bases for V and 5 bases for J; bases not matched to a gene: 7. Germline V gene sequence: CDR1 MDHEN, CDR2 SYDVKM. This chain's CDR3 is CASSNRGSHEQYV. CDR3 DNA sequence: TGTGCCAGCAGCAACAGGGGTTCACACGAGCAGTACGTC.

The chain links TRBV27 to TRBJ2-1, with D tentatively TRBD2 (6 bases). V gave up 3 bases and J gave up 6 bases, with 15 bases separating them. CDR1 and CDR2 (germline): MNHEY, SMNVEV (reference sequence). The CDR3 length is 15 residues. The CDR3 is CASSFGGTPLNEQFF. DNA for the CDR3: TGTGCCAGCAGTTTTGGGGGGACCCCCCTCAATGAGCAGTTCTTC.

The rearrangement joins TRBV19 to TRBJ2-2; 10 bases fit TRBD2. The germline gives CDR1 LNHDA, CDR2 SQIVND (reference sequence). The CDR3 covers 16 residues. V dropped 2 bases and J dropped 4; count of bases not matched to a gene: 4. CDR3 in DNA: TGTGCCAGTAGTATAAACCCTAGCGGGGGCACCGGGGAGCTGTTTTTT. It yields the protein CASSINPSGGTGELFF.

The chain has TRBV15 and TRBJ2-5; tentative D call: TRBD1 (5 bases). CDR1 LNHNV and CDR2 YYDKDF come from the germline V gene (reference sequence). There are 17 residues in the CDR3. The germline V and J ends were trimmed by 0 bases and 1 base, with 15 bases remaining between them. The CDR3 loop reads CATSRDKPQGFQETQYF. In nucleotides, the CDR3 is TGTGCCACCAGCAGAGATAAGCCGCAGGGCTTCCAAGAGACCCAGTACTTC.

The chain has TRBV13 and TRBJ2-6; possibly TRBD1 or TRBD2 for D (5 bases each). The germline V gene encodes CDR1 PRHDT and CDR2 FYEKMQ (reference sequence). This CDR3 comprises 16 residues. With 3 bases removed from V and 4 bases from J, the gap between germline ends came to 13 bases. The CDR3 spells CASSLRGLAGANVLTF. As DNA, the CDR3 is TGTGCCAGCAGCTTGAGGGGTTTAGCGGGGGCCAACGTCCTGACTTTC.

The chain combines TRBV7-9 with TRBJ2-1; tentative D call: TRBD2 (7 bases). Germline V gene sequence: CDR1 SEHNR, CDR2 FQNEAQ (reference sequence). V lost 1 base and J 1 base, leaving 20 bases between the germline ends. The CDR3 has 19 amino acids. The CDR3 here is CASSLGPPGAGVSYNEQFF. The DNA for the CDR3 is TGTGCCAGCAGCTTAGGGCCCCCGGGGGCGGGGGTATCCTACAATGAGCAGTTCTTC.

This clonotype was found a few times. This chain connects TRBV9 to TRBJ2-2; no clear D. Germline V lookup: CDR1 SGDLS, CDR2 YYNGEE. Trimming took 4 bases from V and 6 from J, leaving 7 bases between them. This CDR3 comprises 12 residues. In DNA, the CDR3 is TGTGCCAGCAGCCCTAGACCCGGGGAGCTGTTTTTT. It translates to CASSPRPGELFF.

V is TRBV11-2 and J is TRBJ2-2; 11 bases agree with TRBD2. V shed 2 bases and J 5 bases; nucleotides not matched to a gene: 7. The CDR3 contains 17 residues. CDR1 is SGHAT and CDR2 is FQNNGV in the germline V gene. The CDR3 reads CASSLQLAGVRTGELFF. CDR3 bases: TGTGCCAGCAGCTTACAACTAGCGGGGGTGCGGACCGGGGAGCTGTTTTTT.

This clonotype was detected once. The chain joins TRBV7-2 to TRBJ2-3, with D perhaps matching TRBD2 (7 bases). The CDR3 extends over 13 amino acids. V was shortened by 8 bases and J by 6 bases, with 15 bases between the two germline ends. Germline lookup yields CDR1 SGHTA and CDR2 FQGNSA. CDR3: CASGRGGADTQYF. CDR3 coding DNA: TGTGCCAGCGGAAGAGGGGGGGCCGATACGCAGTATTTT.

CDR3 bases: TGTGCCAGCAGGCAGACAGACGAGGAGACCCAGTACTTC. Its protein product is CASRQTDEETQYF. V gene TRBV27 combines with J gene TRBJ2-5, with D maybe TRBD1 (5 bases). Trimming left V 6 bases short and J 5 bases short, with 13 bases between. CDR1 and CDR2 from the germline V gene are MNHEY and SMNVEV (reference sequence). This CDR3 region has 13 residues.

This chain connects TRBV27 to TRBJ2-7; D might be TRBD1 or TRBD2, each matching 5 bases. The length of the CDR3 is 15 residues. V was shortened by 8 bases and J by 5 bases, with 22 bases between the two germline ends. Germline CDR1 MNHEY, CDR2 SMNVEV (reference sequence). This CDR3 is CASGLGTDPIHEQYF. CDR3 in DNA: TGTGCCAGCGGGCTTGGGACGGACCCGATCCACGAGCAGTACTTC.

This sequence joins TRBV12-3 or TRBV12-4 and TRBJ1-2; D gene unclear. V lost 3 bases, J lost 8 bases, and 13 bases lay in between. The CDR3 sequence is 13 residues long. This CDR3 is CASSLAGEGGYTF. Here the CDR3 DNA reads TGTGCCAGCAGTTTGGCCGGGGAAGGAGGCTACACCTTC.

The rearrangement links TRBV6-2 or TRBV6-3 to TRBJ2-7, with D unresolved. Trimming shortened V by 0 bases and J by 3 bases, and 12 bases separated the two germline ends. The V gene's germline CDR1 is MNHEY and CDR2 SVGEGT. The CDR3 loop spans 15 amino acids. The CDR3 sequence: CASSYSSPEYYEQYF. The DNA of the CDR3 is TGTGCCAGCAGTTACTCGAGCCCAGAATACTACGAGCAGTACTTC.

This clonotype has only one observation. J is TRBJ2-1 and V is TRBV12-3 or TRBV12-4; D not certain. V lost 7 bases and J 1 base, leaving 11 bases between the germline ends. The CDR3 length is 14 residues. The CDR3 DNA reads TGTGCCAGCACCCAAAAGGTATCCTACAATGAGCAGTTCTTC. It translates to CASTQKVSYNEQFF.

The chain couples TRBV6-2 or TRBV6-3 to TRBJ2-3, with unresolved D. Trimming left V 6 bases short and J 0 bases short, with 10 bases between. Per germline, CDR1 MNHEY and CDR2 SVGEGT. The CDR3 is 14 amino acids. The CDR3 loop is CASRIDSSTDTQYF. CDR3 bases: TGTGCCAGCAGGATCGACTCCAGCACAGATACGCAGTATTTT.

The chain couples TRBV5-1 to TRBJ2-7; perhaps TRBD2 as D (6 bases). Germline V gene sequence: CDR1 SGHRS, CDR2 YFSETQ. This CDR3 has 12 amino acids. The V end lost 5 bases, the J end lost 3 bases, and 9 bases lay between the germline ends. CDR3 sequence reads: CASRNGGYEQYF. The CDR3 DNA follows: TGCGCCAGCAGAAACGGGGGCTACGAGCAGTACTTC.

The CDR3 region is CASQGASGPQVFF. The CDR3, as DNA: TGTGCCAGCCAGGGGGCTAGCGGCCCTCAGGTGTTCTTC. This chain uses TRBV13 with TRBJ2-1, with a weak D call TRBD1 (8 bases). Trimming pared 8 bases from V and 15 bases from J, leaving 23 bases between. The CDR3 totals 13 residues. Per germline, CDR1 PRHDT and CDR2 FYEKMQ (reference sequence).

CDR3 protein: CASSSGKSGGYTF. CDR3 bases: TGTGCCAGCAGTTCGGGAAAGTCTGGGGGCTACACCTTC. V is TRBV27 and J is TRBJ1-2, with D hard to call. The V gene lost 4 bases and the J gene lost 8 bases, with 14 bases spanning the gap. The CDR3 is 13 amino acids. The germline gives CDR1 MNHEY, CDR2 SMNVEV (reference sequence).